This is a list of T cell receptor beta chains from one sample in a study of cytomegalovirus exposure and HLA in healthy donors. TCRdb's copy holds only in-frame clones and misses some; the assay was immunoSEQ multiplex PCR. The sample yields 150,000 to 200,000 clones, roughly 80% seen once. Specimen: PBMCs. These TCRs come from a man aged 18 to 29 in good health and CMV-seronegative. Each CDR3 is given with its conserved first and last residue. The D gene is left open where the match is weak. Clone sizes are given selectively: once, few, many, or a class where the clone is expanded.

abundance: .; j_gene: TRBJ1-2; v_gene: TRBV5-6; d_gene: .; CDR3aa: CASSVPWGQDYGYTF; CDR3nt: TGTGCCAGCAGCGTTCCGTGGGGGCAAGACTATGGCTACACCTTC
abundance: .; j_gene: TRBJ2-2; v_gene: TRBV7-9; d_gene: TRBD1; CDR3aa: CASSPPGQGTGELFF; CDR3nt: TGTGCCAGCAGCCCCCCCGGACAGGGCACCGGGGAGCTGTTTTTT
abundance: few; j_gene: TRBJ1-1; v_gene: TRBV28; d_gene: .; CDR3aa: CASTPTGMNTEAFF; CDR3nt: TGTGCCAGCACCCCGACAGGTATGAACACTGAAGCTTTCTTT
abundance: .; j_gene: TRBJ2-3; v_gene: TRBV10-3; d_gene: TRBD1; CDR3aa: CAISNRDRETDTQYF; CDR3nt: TGTGCCATCAGTAACCGGGACAGGGAAACAGATACGCAGTATTTT
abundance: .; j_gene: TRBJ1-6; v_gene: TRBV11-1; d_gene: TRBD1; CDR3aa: CASGTDNSPLHF; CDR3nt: TGTGCCAGCGGGACAGATAATTCACCCCTCCACTTT
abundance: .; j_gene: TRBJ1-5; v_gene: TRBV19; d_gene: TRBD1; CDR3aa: CASIRQGDDQPQHF; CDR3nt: TGTGCCAGTATTAGGCAGGGGGATGATCAGCCCCAGCATTTT
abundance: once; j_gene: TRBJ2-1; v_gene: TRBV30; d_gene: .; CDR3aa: CASTETWRTTGNEQLF; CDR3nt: TGTGCCTCCACTGAGACTTGGAGAACTACGGGGAATGAGCAGCTCTTC
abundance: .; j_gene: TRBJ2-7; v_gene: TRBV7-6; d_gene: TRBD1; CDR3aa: CASSLEQGDPYEQYF; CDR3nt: TGTGCCAGCAGCTTAGAACAGGGGGACCCCTACGAGCAGTACTTC
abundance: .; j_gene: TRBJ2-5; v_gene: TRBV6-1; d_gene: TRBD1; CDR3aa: CASSERVRDRVETQYF; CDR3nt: TGTGCCAGCAGTGAACGCGTTCGGGACAGGGTCGAGACCCAGTACTTC
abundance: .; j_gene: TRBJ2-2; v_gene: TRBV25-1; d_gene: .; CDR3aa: CASSELGGGQNTGELFF; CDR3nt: TGTGCCAGCAGTGAATTGGGCGGGGGCCAGAACACCGGGGAGCTGTTTTTT
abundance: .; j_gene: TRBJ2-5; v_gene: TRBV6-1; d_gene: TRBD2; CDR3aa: CASSEEGLASETQYF; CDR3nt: TGTGCCAGCAGTGAAGAAGGACTAGCGAGTGAGACCCAGTACTTC
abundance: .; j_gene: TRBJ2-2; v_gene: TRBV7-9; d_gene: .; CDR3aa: CASTLRAMYSIGELFF; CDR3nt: TGTGCCAGCACTCTGCGTGCGATGTACTCTATCGGGGAGCTGTTTTTT
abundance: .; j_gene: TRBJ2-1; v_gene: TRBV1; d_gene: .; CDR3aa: CTSSQKPLEAGFNNEQFF; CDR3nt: TGCACCAGCAGCCAAAAGCCCCTAGAGGCGGGGTTTAACAATGAGCAGTTCTTC
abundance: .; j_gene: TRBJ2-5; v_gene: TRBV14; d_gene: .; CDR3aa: CASSQERTRGRETQYF; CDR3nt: TGTGCCAGCAGCCAAGAACGGACAAGGGGAAGAGAGACCCAGTACTTC
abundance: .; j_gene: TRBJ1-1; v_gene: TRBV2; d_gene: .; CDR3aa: CASRGGMNTEAFF; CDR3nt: TGTGCCAGCAGGGGGGGGATGAACACTGAAGCTTTCTTT
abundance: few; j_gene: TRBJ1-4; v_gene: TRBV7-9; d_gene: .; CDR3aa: CASSLGFRGTNEKLFF; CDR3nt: TGTGCCAGCAGCTTAGGCTTCCGGGGGACTAATGAAAAACTGTTTTTT
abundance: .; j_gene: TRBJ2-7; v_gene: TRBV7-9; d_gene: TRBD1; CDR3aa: CASSPRRDRGPGEQYF; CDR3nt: TGTGCCAGCAGCCCAAGGAGGGACAGGGGGCCGGGAGAGCAGTACTTC
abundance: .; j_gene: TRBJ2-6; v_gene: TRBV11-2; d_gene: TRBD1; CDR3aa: CASRDRGFGANVLTF; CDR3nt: TGTGCCAGCAGGGACAGGGGGTTCGGGGCCAACGTCCTGACTTTC
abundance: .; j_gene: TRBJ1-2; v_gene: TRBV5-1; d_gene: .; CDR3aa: CASSLDTGRNYGYTF; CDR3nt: TGCGCCAGCAGCTTGGACACTGGGAGAAACTATGGCTACACCTTC
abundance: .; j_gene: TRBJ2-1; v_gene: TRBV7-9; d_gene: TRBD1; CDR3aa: CASPTRGRGNEQFF; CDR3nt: TGTGCCAGCCCTACCAGGGGGAGAGGCAATGAGCAGTTCTTC
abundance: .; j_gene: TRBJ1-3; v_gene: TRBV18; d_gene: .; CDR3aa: CASSPEAGNTIYF; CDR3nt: TGTGCCAGCTCACCGGAGGCTGGAAACACCATATATTTT
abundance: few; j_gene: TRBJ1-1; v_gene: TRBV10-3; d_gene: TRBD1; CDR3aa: CAIRAGQGLNTEAFF; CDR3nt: TGTGCCATCAGGGCCGGACAGGGGCTGAACACTGAAGCTTTCTTT
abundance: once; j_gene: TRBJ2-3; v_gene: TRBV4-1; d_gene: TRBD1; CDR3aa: CASSHPPGDRGNTQYF; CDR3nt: TGCGCCAGCAGCCACCCCCCAGGGGACAGGGGAAATACGCAGTATTTT
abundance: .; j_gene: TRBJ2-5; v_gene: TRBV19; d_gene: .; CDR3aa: CASSIVAEETQYF; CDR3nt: TGTGCCAGTAGTATCGTGGCGGAAGAGACCCAGTACTTC
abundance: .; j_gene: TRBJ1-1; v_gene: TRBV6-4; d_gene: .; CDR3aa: CASSDPDRPGNTEAFF; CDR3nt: TGTGCCAGCAGTGACCCCGACAGGCCGGGCAACACTGAAGCTTTCTTT
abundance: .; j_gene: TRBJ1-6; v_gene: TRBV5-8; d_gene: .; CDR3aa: CASILSEGRNSPLHF; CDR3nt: TGTGCCAGCATCCTAAGTGAGGGGAGGAATTCACCCCTCCACTTT
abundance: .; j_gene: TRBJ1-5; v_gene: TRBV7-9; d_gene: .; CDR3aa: CASSLAPGPQHF; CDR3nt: TGTGCCAGCAGCTTAGCCCCGGGGCCCCAGCATTTT
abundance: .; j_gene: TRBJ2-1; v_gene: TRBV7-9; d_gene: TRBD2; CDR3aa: CASSSTSGSNYNEQFF; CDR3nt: TGTGCCAGCAGCTCCACTAGCGGGAGTAACTACAATGAGCAGTTCTTC
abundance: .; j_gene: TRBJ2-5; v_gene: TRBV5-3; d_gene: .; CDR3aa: CARSLGTLMETQYF; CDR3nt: TGTGCCAGAAGCCTAGGGACATTGATGGAGACCCAGTACTTC
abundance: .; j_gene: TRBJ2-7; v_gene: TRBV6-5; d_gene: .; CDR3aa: CASSRVPTYEQYF; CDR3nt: TGTGCCAGCAGTCGGGTCCCTACCTACGAGCAGTACTTC
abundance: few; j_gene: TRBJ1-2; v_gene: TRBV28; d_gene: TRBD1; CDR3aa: CASRLRQGRDGYTF; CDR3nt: TGTGCCAGCAGACTTCGACAGGGGCGGGATGGCTACACCTTC
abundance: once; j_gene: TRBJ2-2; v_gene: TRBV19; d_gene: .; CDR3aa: CASSIVGGGVGGELFF; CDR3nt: TGTGCCAGTAGTATAGTTGGCGGGGGCGTTGGCGGGGAGCTGTTTTTT
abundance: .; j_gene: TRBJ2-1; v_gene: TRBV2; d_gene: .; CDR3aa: CASSDGWKTEYYNEQFF; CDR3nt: TGTGCCAGCAGTGATGGCTGGAAGACAGAATATTACAATGAGCAGTTCTTC
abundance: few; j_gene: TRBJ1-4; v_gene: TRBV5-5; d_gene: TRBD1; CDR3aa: CASSQGSGGSIEKLFF; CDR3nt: TGTGCCAGCAGCCAAGGCTCAGGGGGCTCGATTGAAAAACTGTTTTTT
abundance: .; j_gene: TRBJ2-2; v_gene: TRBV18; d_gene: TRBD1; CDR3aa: CASSPPKGAVTGELFF; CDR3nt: TGTGCCAGCTCACCCCCGAAGGGGGCAGTAACCGGGGAGCTGTTTTTT
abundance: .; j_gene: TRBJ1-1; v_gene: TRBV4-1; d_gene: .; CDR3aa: CASSQVYRTQREAFF; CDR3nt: TGCGCCAGCAGCCAAGTCTATAGGACTCAACGCGAAGCTTTCTTT
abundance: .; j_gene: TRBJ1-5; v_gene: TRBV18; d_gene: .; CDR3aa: CASSPREDQPQHF; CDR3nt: TGTGCCAGCTCACCCCGAGAAGATCAGCCCCAGCATTTT
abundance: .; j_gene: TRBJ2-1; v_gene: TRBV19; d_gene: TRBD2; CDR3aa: CASSIGTSGYNEQFF; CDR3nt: TGTGCCAGTAGTATAGGGACTAGCGGATACAATGAGCAGTTCTTC
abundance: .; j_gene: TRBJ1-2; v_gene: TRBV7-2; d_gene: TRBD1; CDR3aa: CASSPTGEQGFRGYTF; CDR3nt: TGTGCCAGCAGCCCGACCGGGGAACAGGGGTTTCGTGGCTACACCTTC
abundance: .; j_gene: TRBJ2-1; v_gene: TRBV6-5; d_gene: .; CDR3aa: CASSLTPGWEQFF; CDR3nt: TGTGCCAGCAGTTTAACCCCCGGTTGGGAGCAGTTCTTC
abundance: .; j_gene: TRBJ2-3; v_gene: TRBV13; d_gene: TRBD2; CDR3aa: CASSLLAGVGDTQYF; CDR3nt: TGTGCCAGCAGCTTATTAGCGGGAGTGGGAGATACGCAGTATTTT
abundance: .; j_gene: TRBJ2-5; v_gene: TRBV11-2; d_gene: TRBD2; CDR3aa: CASSFSSGGLPETQYF; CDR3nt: TGTGCCAGCAGCTTCTCTAGCGGGGGCCTCCCAGAGACCCAGTACTTC
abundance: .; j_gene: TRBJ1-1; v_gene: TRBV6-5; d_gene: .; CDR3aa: CASRDISRTEAFF; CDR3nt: TGTGCCAGCCGAGACATAAGTCGCACTGAAGCTTTCTTT
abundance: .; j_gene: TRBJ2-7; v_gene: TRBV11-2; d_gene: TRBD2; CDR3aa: CASSLYREVFEQYF; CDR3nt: TGTGCCAGCAGCTTATACCGGGAGGTATTCGAGCAGTACTTC
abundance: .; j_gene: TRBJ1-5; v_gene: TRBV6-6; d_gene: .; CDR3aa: CASNAPHRDQPQHF; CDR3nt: TGTGCCAGCAACGCCCCACACAGGGATCAGCCCCAGCATTTT